This TCR beta chain is drawn from a study of CD8+ T cells in alopecia areata. Study-level information: Oral tofacitinib, 5 to 10 mg twice daily, was given in an open-label trial.

V lost 2 bases, J lost 5 bases, and 10 bases stayed unmatched. Germline lookup yields CDR1 LNHNV and CDR2 YYDKDF (reference sequence). This CDR3 is 17 amino acids long. This clone was counted between two and nine times. Its antigen is not known. Treatment denoted: oral pan-JAK inhibitor, 5-10 mg twice daily. Sequencing templates came from extracted RNA that was reverse transcribed into cDNA. Clones were sequenced by immunoSEQ multiplex PCR, and TCRdb holds only the in-frame ones, with some missing. Among 90,000 or so clones listed, roughly 46% were seen once. Study outcomes and limitations: Affected lesional scalp, above all in alopecia totalis/universalis, was more clonal than normal scalp. It was observed that many expanded lesional clones persisted in scalp and blood during tofacitinib.

The source was CD8+ T cells sorted from blood, collected at week 24, from a patient treated with tofacitinib. This clonotype was obtained from a human donor with alopecia areata. The chain couples TRBV15 to TRBJ2-5; 11 positions match TRBD2. The CDR3 spells CATSRSTSGIFLETQYF. The CDR3 DNA is TGTGCCACCAGCAGATCGACTAGCGGGATTTTCCTGGAGACCCAGTACTTC.